These 29 T cell receptor beta chains came from one sample sequenced in a study of beta chain features in type 1 diabetes. These receptors' targets are unknown. All of the isolated RNA was reverse transcribed, so expressed TCRB transcripts were sequenced. The assay was immunoSEQ multiplex PCR, and TCRdb's table has in-frame clones only and misses some. The table shows about 700,000 clones, with roughly 12% occurring only once. General observations from the study: Shorter TCRB CDR3s, moderately but significantly so, were found in Type 1 diabetes patients in all four CD4+ subsets.

The sequencing sample was made of naive CD4+ T cells from blood. These receptors were obtained from a man aged 18 to 35 with type 1 diabetes.

A few counts support this clone. The CDR3 protein is CASSLEASGRAEQYF. The CDR3, as DNA: TGTGCCAGCAGCTTAGAGGCGAGCGGTAGGGCCGAGCAGTACTTC. The rearrangement uses TRBV7-9 and TRBJ2-7, with D possibly being TRBD2 (5 bases). Per the germline V gene, CDR1 is SEHNR and CDR2 is FQNEAQ (reference sequence). With 1 base removed from V and 6 bases from J, the gap between germline ends came to 16 bases. CDR3 length: 15 residues.

The V call is TRBV7-2, the J call TRBJ2-3, with 7 bases that match TRBD2. Germline lookup yields CDR1 SGHTA and CDR2 FQGNSA. The ends lost 6 bases at V and 5 bases at J; junction bases unmatched: 5. This CDR3 spans 13 amino acids. This chain's CDR3 is CASRRGGRDTQYF. The CDR3 DNA reads as TGTGCCAGCAGGAGGGGAGGGCGAGATACGCAGTATTTT.

The CDR3 is CATSRDPGSTGELFF. As DNA, the CDR3 is TGTGCCACCAGCAGAGATCCGGGCAGCACCGGGGAGCTGTTTTTT. The chain has TRBV15 and TRBJ2-2; D is unresolved. In germline, CDR1 is LNHNV, CDR2 YYDKDF (reference sequence). V lost 0 bases and J lost 4, with 9 bases in between. The CDR3 is 15 residues long.

This clone turned up a few times. The CDR3 protein is CSVEGTSNTDTQYF. CDR3 bases: TGCAGCGTTGAGGGGACTAGCAACACAGATACGCAGTATTTT. The chain carries TRBV29-1 and TRBJ2-3; the match to TRBD2 covers 9 bases. Germline lookup yields CDR1 SQVTM and CDR2 ANQGSEA. The CDR3 is 14 residues long. Trimming at V came to 3 bases and at J to 2 bases, leaving 3 bases not matched to a gene.

In its sample, this clone was seen a few times. At the DNA level, this CDR3 is encoded by other sequences in the same sample as well. The chain recombines TRBV6-5 with TRBJ2-3; D might be TRBD1 (8 bases). Looked up from germline, CDR1 is MNHEY and CDR2 is SVGAGI. Trimming removed 6 bases from V and 3 bases from J, with 13 bases in between. The CDR3 covers 14 residues. The CDR3 DNA follows: TGTGCCAGCAGGCTACAGGGGGGGACAGATACGCAGTATTTT. This encodes CASRLQGGTDTQYF.

This clone was observed a few times. The V gene is TRBV7-9, the J gene TRBJ2-2; D possibly uses TRBD1 or TRBD2 (6 bases each). This CDR3 spans 14 amino acids. V lost 7 bases, J lost 7 bases, and 16 bases lay in between. Germline CDR1 is SEHNR and CDR2 is FQNEAQ (reference sequence). The CDR3, as DNA: TGTGCCAGCACCATCGAGGGGGGTATCGGGGAGCTGTTTTTT. Amino acid sequence: CASTIEGGIGELFF.

This chain joins TRBV6-6 and TRBJ2-7, with TRBD1 matching 9 bases. This CDR3 region has 14 residues. Trimming at V came to 5 bases and at J to 2 bases, leaving 4 bases not matched to a gene. The V gene's germline CDR1 is MNHNY and CDR2 SVGAGI (reference sequence). The CDR3 sequence: CASSTGTGTYEQYF. DNA for the CDR3: TGTGCCAGCAGTACGGGGACAGGGACCTACGAGCAGTACTTC.

There are a few counts of this clone. The chain uses TRBV6-1 and TRBJ2-1; D remains unclear. The length of the CDR3 is 11 residues. Looked up from germline, CDR1 is MNHNS and CDR2 is SASEGT. Trimming left V 7 bases short and J 10 bases short, with 11 bases between. The CDR3 sequence is CASNLASEQFF. The CDR3 DNA follows: TGTGCCAGCAACCTGGCCAGCGAGCAGTTCTTC.

In regard to this clone: Different DNA sequences within this sample yield the same CDR3. The rearrangement uses TRBV9 and TRBJ1-5; 8 bases align to TRBD1. The V gene's germline CDR1 is SGDLS and CDR2 YYNGEE. Trimming took 2 bases from V and 1 from J; bases not matched to a gene: 2. CDR3 size: 15 residues. CDR3 DNA sequence: TGTGCCAGCAGCGTTGGACAGGGAAGCAATCAGCCCCAGCATTTT. Residues: CASSVGQGSNQPQHF.

This clone was counted between two and nine times. The chain is built from TRBV18 and TRBJ1-4; possible D gene TRBD1, 5 bases. V was pared by 1 base and J by 3 bases, with 9 bases between. This CDR3 has 15 amino acids. From germline, CDR1 is KGHSH and CDR2 LQKENI. In nucleotides, the CDR3 is TGTGCCAGCTCACCACAGGGGCCGCCTAATGAAAAACTGTTTTTT. It yields the protein CASSPQGPPNEKLFF.

The J gene is TRBJ1-6, the V gene TRBV25-1, with D uncertain. The germline CDR1 and CDR2 sequences are MGHDK and SYGVNS. CDR3 length equals 14 residues. With 0 bases removed from V and 5 bases from J, the gap between germline ends came to 5 bases. The CDR3 protein is CASSEYRDNSPLHF. CDR3 sequence (DNA): TGTGCCAGCAGTGAATATAGGGATAATTCACCCCTCCACTTT.

The table lists this clone with a few counts. This chain connects TRBV30 to TRBJ1-1; D is uncertain. From germline, CDR1 is GTSNPN and CDR2 SVGIG (reference sequence). The CDR3 covers 12 residues. Trimming cost V 8 bases and J 5 bases, with 15 bases left between them. The CDR3 DNA is TGTGCCCAGAGTGGGGAATGGACTGAAGCTTTCTTT. Protein sequence: CAQSGEWTEAFF.

This clone has a handful of counts. The DNA is left out, because the CDR3 cannot be placed on it with certainty; the CDR3 is given as TCRdb lists it. This sequence joins TRBV6-6 and TRBJ2-3; the D segment call TRBD2 is taken from the table without a DNA check. CDR1 is MNHNY and CDR2 is SVGAGI in the germline V gene (reference sequence). Ends included, the CDR3 has 15 residues. The CDR3: CASSSSAGGWNTQYF.

The chain recombines TRBV29-1 with TRBJ2-3, with 7 positions matching TRBD1. This CDR3 contains 16 residues. Germline V gene lookup returns CDR1 SQVTM and CDR2 ANQGSEA. The ends lost 8 bases at V and 2 bases at J; junction bases unmatched: 16. CDR3 bases: TGCAGCCTCGGGGACAGCGACCTTCTTTCCACAGATACGCAGTATTTT. It specifies CSLGDSDLLSTDTQYF.

The J gene is TRBJ1-1, the V gene TRBV29-1; D gene unclear. The germline V gene has CDR1 SQVTM and CDR2 ANQGSEA. The CDR3 loop spans 13 amino acids. Trimming took 3 bases from V and 5 from J, leaving 13 bases between them. CDR3 loop: CSVDIYGGTEAFF. DNA for the CDR3: TGCAGCGTTGATATTTATGGAGGGACTGAAGCTTTCTTT.

This clone has a handful of counts. CDR3 loop: CAWSPGAEGYGYTF. CDR3 nucleotides: TGTGCCTGGAGCCCGGGGGCGGAGGGCTATGGCTACACCTTC. This chain uses TRBV30 with TRBJ1-2; possible D gene TRBD1, 6 bases. V was shortened by 3 bases and J by 4 bases, with 15 bases between the two germline ends. Germline CDR1 is GTSNPN and CDR2 is SVGIG (reference sequence). CDR3 length: 14 amino acids.

The chain's CDR3 is CASSTQGTREQYF. The CDR3 DNA reads TGTGCCAGCAGCACGCAGGGCACCCGGGAGCAGTACTTC. The V and J genes are TRBV5-4 and TRBJ2-7; perhaps TRBD1 as D (5 bases). Germline V lookup: CDR1 SGHNT, CDR2 YYREEE (reference sequence). The CDR3 sequence is 13 residues long. V was trimmed by 4 bases and J by 7 bases, leaving 15 bases between them.

CDR3 residues: CASSPPGDGEGYGYTF. The CDR3 DNA sequence: TGTGCCAGCAGTCCCCCGGGGGACGGAGAGGGCTATGGCTACACCTTC. The chain is built from TRBV6-6 and TRBJ1-2; D is perhaps TRBD1 (5 bases). The germline V and J ends were trimmed by 5 bases and 4 bases, with 20 bases remaining between them. The CDR3 covers 16 residues. Germline CDR1 reads MNHNY; CDR2 reads SVGAGI (reference sequence).

This clone was observed a handful of times. The gene calls are TRBV20-1 and TRBJ2-1; D is uncertain. The CDR3 contains 11 residues. Germline-derived CDR1 and CDR2 are DFQATT and SNEGSKA (reference sequence). V gave up 3 bases and J gave up 8 bases, with 8 bases separating them. The CDR3 DNA sequence: TGCAGTGCTAGCCCCCCGTATGAGCAGTTCTTC. Amino acid sequence: CSASPPYEQFF.

In this sample, this clone turned up a few times. The chain recombines TRBV25-1 with TRBJ2-3; a weak D match, TRBD2 (6 bases). The CDR3 covers 15 residues. V shed 4 bases and J shed 4 bases, with 15 bases lying between them. Germline-derived CDR1 and CDR2 are MGHDK and SYGVNS. CDR3 protein: CASSAPPPGADTQYF. The CDR3, as DNA: TGTGCCAGCAGTGCTCCTCCCCCGGGGGCAGATACGCAGTATTTT.

The chain carries TRBV7-7 and TRBJ2-5, with 8 positions matching TRBD2. Germline lookup yields CDR1 SSHAT and CDR2 FNYEAQ (reference sequence). The CDR3 runs to 15 residues. With 5 bases clipped from V and 4 bases from J, the junction kept 9 bases outside the gene matches. CDR3: CASSPALLAVETQYF. The CDR3 nucleotides are TGTGCCAGCAGCCCAGCCCTACTAGCGGTAGAGACCCAGTACTTC.

The sample holds a few counts of this clone. The chain employs TRBV29-1 and TRBJ1-4, with D possibly matching TRBD1 (6 bases). The CDR3 totals 12 residues. The germline V gene has CDR1 SQVTM and CDR2 ANQGSEA. V dropped 4 bases and J dropped 8 bases, with 11 bases sitting between them. CDR3: CSVGARGEKLFF. The CDR3 bases are TGCAGCGTTGGGGCGAGGGGGGAAAAACTGTTTTTT.

This chain connects TRBV9 to TRBJ2-3; no definite D call. Germline V gene sequence: CDR1 SGDLS, CDR2 YYNGEE. The germline V and J ends were trimmed by 0 bases and 2 bases, with 10 bases remaining between them. CDR3 length equals 15 residues. CDR3 sequence (DNA): TGTGCCAGCAGCGTAGCACAAGGCCACACAGATACGCAGTATTTT. Translated: CASSVAQGHTDTQYF.

V usage is TRBV19 and J usage is TRBJ2-3; D may be TRBD2 (6 bases). The CDR3 loop spans 16 amino acids. V was cut by 8 bases and J by 4 bases, with 22 bases left in between. CDR1 and CDR2 (germline): LNHDA, SQIVND (reference sequence). DNA of the CDR3: TGTGCCAGTGCCAAATACCGGGACTCCCTCGCAGATACGCAGTATTTT. Encoded protein: CASAKYRDSLADTQYF.

The sample holds a few counts of this clone. CDR3 loop: CASSHPGGGYEQYF. The CDR3, as DNA: TGCGCCAGCAGCCATCCGGGGGGTGGTTACGAGCAGTACTTC. The V gene is TRBV4-1, the J gene TRBJ2-7; 7 bases line up with TRBD2. J gave up 4 bases and V 3 bases, and 6 bases lay outside the gene matches. The germline V gene encodes CDR1 MGHRA and CDR2 YSYEKL. CDR3 length: 14 amino acids.

This clone occurred a few times. The chain has TRBV7-2 and TRBJ1-2, with 8 bases lining up with TRBD1. The CDR3 is 13 residues long. The J segment lost 6 bases and the V segment lost 5 bases, leaving 5 bases of the junction unmatched. Germline-derived CDR1 and CDR2 are SGHTA and FQGNSA. The CDR3 protein is CASSTTGGNGYTF. DNA of the CDR3: TGTGCCAGCAGCACCACAGGGGGAAATGGCTACACCTTC.

The V and J genes are TRBV27 and TRBJ2-7; 8 nucleotides agree with TRBD2. The germline V gene has CDR1 MNHEY and CDR2 SMNVEV (reference sequence). The CDR3 is 15 amino acids. V lost 2 bases to trimming and J lost 4 bases; unmatched junction nucleotides: 7. CDR3 nucleotides: TGTGCCAGCAGTTTAAGAGCGGGGGTGGAATACGAGCAGTACTTC. It encodes CASSLRAGVEYEQYF.

This clone has a handful of counts. The chain recombines TRBV7-9 with TRBJ2-4; 8 nucleotides match TRBD2. The CDR3 runs 16 residues. With 6 bases clipped from V and 0 bases from J, the junction kept 7 bases outside the gene matches. CDR1 and CDR2 from the germline V gene are SEHNR and FQNEAQ (reference sequence). The CDR3 region is CASSPGGAIAKNIQYF. Here the CDR3 DNA reads TGTGCCAGCAGTCCCGGGGGGGCTATAGCCAAAAACATTCAGTACTTC.

The table lists this clone with a few counts. This sequence joins TRBV28 and TRBJ2-7; TRBD1 is a possible D gene (6 bases). The V end lost 1 base, the J end lost 5 bases, and 12 bases lay between the germline ends. The germline V gene encodes CDR1 MDHEN and CDR2 SYDVKM. This CDR3 has 14 amino acids. The CDR3 loop reads CASSLSTGINEQYF. CDR3 DNA sequence: TGTGCCAGCAGTTTATCCACAGGGATCAACGAGCAGTACTTC.